The subject of this entry is one T cell receptor (beta chain). This specimen belongs to a study of blood T cell repertoires in COVID-19. The wider study: Sites across the United States, Italy and Spain contributed samples from acute and convalescent COVID-19. Sample material is recorded as cDNA or gDNA derived from T cells, B-cell-depleted T cells, or PBMCs.

The CDR3 is made up of 15 amino acids. The germline CDR1 and CDR2 sequences are SGHDT and YYEEEE. The V gene end was trimmed by 4 bases and the J gene end by 4 bases; junction bases not matched to a gene: 10. Original analysis: Using reference gene primer amplification, nucleated cell counts were estimated. Assay used: immunoSEQ multiplex PCR; TCRdb lists only in-frame clones, some missing. Clonal size and the V and J genes are those of that table, whereas D and trimming came from the DNA. This sample carries more than 15,000 clones, 85% to 90% of them seen once, and the ten largest clones take approximately 7.5%.

This sequence joins TRBV5-6 and TRBJ1-2; 7 nucleotides line up with TRBD1. The clonotype was recovered from a woman in her sixties with active COVID-19. Sequenced material: peripheral blood. CDR3: CASSPRTGLGYGYTF. CDR3 nucleotide sequence: TGTGCCAGCAGCCCGAGGACAGGCCTGGGCTATGGCTACACCTTC.